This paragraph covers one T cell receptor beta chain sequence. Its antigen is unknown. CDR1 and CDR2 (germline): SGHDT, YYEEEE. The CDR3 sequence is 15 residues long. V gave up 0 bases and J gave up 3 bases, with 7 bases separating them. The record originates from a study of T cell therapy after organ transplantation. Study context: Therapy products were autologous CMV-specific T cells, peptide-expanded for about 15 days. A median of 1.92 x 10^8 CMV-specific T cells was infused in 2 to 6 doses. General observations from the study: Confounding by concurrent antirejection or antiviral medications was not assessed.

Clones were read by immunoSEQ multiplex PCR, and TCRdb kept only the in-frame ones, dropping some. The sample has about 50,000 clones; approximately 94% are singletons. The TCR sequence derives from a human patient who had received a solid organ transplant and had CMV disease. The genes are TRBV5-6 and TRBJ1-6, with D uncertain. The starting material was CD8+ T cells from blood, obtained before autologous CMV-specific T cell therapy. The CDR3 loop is CASSLAIDYNSPLHF. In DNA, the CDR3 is TGTGCCAGCAGCTTGGCTATAGACTATAATTCACCCCTCCACTTT.